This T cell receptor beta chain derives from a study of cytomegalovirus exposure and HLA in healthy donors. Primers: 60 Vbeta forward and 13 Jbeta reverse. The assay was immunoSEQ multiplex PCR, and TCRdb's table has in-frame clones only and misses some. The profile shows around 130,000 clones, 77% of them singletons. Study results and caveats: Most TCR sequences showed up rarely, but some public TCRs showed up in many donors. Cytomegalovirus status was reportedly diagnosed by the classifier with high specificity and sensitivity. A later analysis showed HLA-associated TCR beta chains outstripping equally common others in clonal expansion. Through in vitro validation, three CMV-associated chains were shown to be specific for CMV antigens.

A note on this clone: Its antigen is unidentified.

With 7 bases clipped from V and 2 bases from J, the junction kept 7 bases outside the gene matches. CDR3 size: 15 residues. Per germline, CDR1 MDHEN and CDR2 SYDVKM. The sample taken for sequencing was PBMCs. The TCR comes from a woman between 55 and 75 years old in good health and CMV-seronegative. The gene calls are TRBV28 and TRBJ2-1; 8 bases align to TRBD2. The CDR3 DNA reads TGTGCCAGCATCTCTAGACTAGCGCCCTACAATGAGCAGTTCTTC. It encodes CASISRLAPYNEQFF.